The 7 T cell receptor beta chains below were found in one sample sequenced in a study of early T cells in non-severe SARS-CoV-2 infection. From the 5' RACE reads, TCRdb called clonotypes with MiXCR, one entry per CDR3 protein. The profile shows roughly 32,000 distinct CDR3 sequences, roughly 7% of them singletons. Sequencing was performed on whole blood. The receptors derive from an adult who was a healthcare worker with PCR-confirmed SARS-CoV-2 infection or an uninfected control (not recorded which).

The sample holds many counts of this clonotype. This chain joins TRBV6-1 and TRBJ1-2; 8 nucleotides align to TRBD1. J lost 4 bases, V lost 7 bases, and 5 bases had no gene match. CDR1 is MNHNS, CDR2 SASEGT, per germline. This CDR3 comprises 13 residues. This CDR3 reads CASTTGGLYGYTF. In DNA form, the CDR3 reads TGTGCCAGCACTACAGGGGGACTCTATGGCTACACCTTC.

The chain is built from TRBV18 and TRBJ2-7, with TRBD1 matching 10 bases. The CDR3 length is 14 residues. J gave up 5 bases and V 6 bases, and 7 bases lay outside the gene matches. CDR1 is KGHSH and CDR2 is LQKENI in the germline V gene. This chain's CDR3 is CASSPGQGFDEQYF. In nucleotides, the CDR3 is TGTGCCAGCTCCCCGGGACAGGGGTTCGACGAGCAGTACTTC.

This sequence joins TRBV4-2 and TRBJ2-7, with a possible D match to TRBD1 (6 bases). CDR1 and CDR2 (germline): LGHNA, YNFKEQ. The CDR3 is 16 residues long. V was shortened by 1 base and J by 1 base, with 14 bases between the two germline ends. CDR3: CASSQAQGLTSYEQYF. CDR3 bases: TGTGCCAGCAGCCAAGCCCAGGGGCTGACATCCTACGAGCAGTACTTC.

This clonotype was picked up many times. CDR3 DNA sequence: TGTGCCAGTAGTTCGACTAGCGGAACCTACGAGCAGTACTTC. Translating it yields CASSSTSGTYEQYF. This rearrangement joins TRBV19 to TRBJ2-7; TRBD2 matches 9 bases. With 5 bases clipped from V and 2 bases from J, the junction kept 4 bases outside the gene matches. The germline V gene encodes CDR1 LNHDA and CDR2 SQIVND (reference sequence). The CDR3 loop spans 14 amino acids.

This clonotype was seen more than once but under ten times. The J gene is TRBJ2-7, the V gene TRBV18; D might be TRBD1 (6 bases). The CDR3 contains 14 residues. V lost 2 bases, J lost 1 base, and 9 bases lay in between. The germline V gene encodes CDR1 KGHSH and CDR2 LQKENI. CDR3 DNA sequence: TGTGCCAGCTCACCAGGGGGCGCTTCCTACGAGCAGTACTTC. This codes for CASSPGGASYEQYF.

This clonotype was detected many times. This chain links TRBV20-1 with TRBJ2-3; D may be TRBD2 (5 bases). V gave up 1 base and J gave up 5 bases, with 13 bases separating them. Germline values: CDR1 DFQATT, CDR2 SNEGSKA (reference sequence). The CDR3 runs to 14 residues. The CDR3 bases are TGCAGTGCTAGAGTCCCGCCTAGCTTAGATACGCAGTATTTT. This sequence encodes CSARVPPSLDTQYF.

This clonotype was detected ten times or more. This chain's CDR3 is CASSQVVTEAFF. In nucleotides, the CDR3 is TGTGCCAGCAGCCAAGTTGTCACTGAAGCTTTCTTT. V and J are TRBV3-1 and TRBJ1-1; D gene uncertain. The V and J ends lost 1 base and 4 bases respectively, with 4 bases between them. The CDR3 is 12 residues long. Germline V gives CDR1 LGHDT, CDR2 YNNKEL (reference sequence).